The clone carrying this TCR beta chain was counted only a few times. The antigen is not known. Trimming took 0 bases from V and 1 from J, leaving 6 bases between them. This CDR3 region has 15 residues. CDR1 is LGHNA and CDR2 is YSLEER in the germline V gene. The sample is drawn from a study of T cells after yellow fever vaccination. Broader study findings: A small share of clonotypes appeared in both CD4 and CD8 compartments. The secondary T-cell response peaked on day 5, not day 15, but was weaker. Booster sampling recovered most clones from primary vaccination (approximately 97% CD4, around 90% CD8). Abundant bulk-population clonotypes could contaminate the FACS-sorted repertoires.

TCRdb itself ran the 5' RACE reads through MiXCR, one entry per CDR3 protein. This sample carries 110,000 to 150,000 distinct CDR3 sequences, about 6.9% of them seen once, and the ten largest clones take about 0.6%. The sample was CD4+ T cells sorted from PBMCs, taken 10 days after the yellow fever booster vaccination. V and J are TRBV4-3 and TRBJ2-2; D might be TRBD1 (5 bases). The sequence came from a man younger than 40 who received the YFV17D yellow fever vaccine. CDR3 sequence reads: CASSQDRVNTGELFF. CDR3 sequence (DNA): TGCGCCAGCAGCCAAGACAGGGTGAACACCGGGGAGCTGTTTTTT.